This TCR beta chain was profiled in a study of CD8 T cells in Susac syndrome. The authors reverse transcribed roughly 0.5 to 1 ug RNA with random hexamers. TCRdb re-analysed the immunoSEQ multiplex PCR reads in MiXCR, keeping a single row per CDR3 protein. This table has about 200,000 distinct CDR3 sequences, 85% to 95% appearing once. TEMRA cells were FACS-enriched, unlike CD8+ and CD4+ T cells, which were negatively isolated. V gave up 3 bases and J gave up 4 bases, with 7 bases separating them. The CDR3 runs to 14 residues. Germline V gene lookup returns CDR1 KGHSH and CDR2 LQKENI. The source is a human donor in good health. The chain is built from TRBV18 and TRBJ2-6, with D uncertain. The sample comprised CD4+ T cells from PBMCs. The CDR3 is CASSPPAGANVLTF. Here the CDR3 DNA reads TGTGCCAGCTCACCCCCAGCGGGGGCCAACGTCCTGACTTTC. Based on the CDR3 plus reference TRBV18 and TRBJ2-6, the full variable domain is NAGVMQNPRHLVRRRGQEARLRCSPMKGHSHVYWYRQLPEEGLKFMVYLQKENIIDESGMPKERFSAEFPKEGPSILRIQQVVRGDSAAYFCASSPPAGANVLTFGAGSRLTVL.